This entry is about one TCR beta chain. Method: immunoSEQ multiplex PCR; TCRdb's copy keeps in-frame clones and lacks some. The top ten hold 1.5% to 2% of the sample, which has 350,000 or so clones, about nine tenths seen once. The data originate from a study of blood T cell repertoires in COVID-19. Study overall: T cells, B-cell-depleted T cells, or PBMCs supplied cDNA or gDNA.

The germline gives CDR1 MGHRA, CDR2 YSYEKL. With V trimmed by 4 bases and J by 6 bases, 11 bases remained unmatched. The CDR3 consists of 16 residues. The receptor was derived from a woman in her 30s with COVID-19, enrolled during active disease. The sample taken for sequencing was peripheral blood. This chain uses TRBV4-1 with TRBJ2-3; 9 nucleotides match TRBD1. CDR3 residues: CASSRTGTGTSDTQYF. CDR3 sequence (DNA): TGCGCCAGCAGCCGAACCGGGACAGGGACGTCGGATACGCAGTATTTT.